This paragraph covers one T cell receptor beta chain sequence. V was trimmed by 4 bases and J by 5 bases, leaving 22 bases between them. The germline V gene has CDR1 SGHRS and CDR2 YFSETQ. There are 16 residues in the CDR3. The data were obtained in a study of blood T cell repertoires in COVID-19. Study in general: Specimens from acute and convalescent COVID-19 originated in the United States, Italy and Spain. PBMCs, B-cell-depleted T cells, or T cells were the source of the cDNA or gDNA that made up the material.

In the original processing: Nucleated cell counts were estimated from reference gene primer amplification. Assay used: immunoSEQ multiplex PCR; TCRdb lists only in-frame clones, some missing. V, J and clone size are taken as reported in that table, and D and trimming were inferred from the DNA itself. The sample has some 99,000 clones, 84% seen once. The TCR sequence derives from an elderly woman with active or convalescent COVID-19. The sample consisted of peripheral blood. The gene calls are TRBV5-1 and TRBJ2-7, with D tentatively TRBD1 (6 bases). The DNA of the CDR3 is TGCGCCAGCAGCAGATCAGACAGCCCGAAGGGGGACGAGCAGTACTTC. Translation: CASSRSDSPKGDEQYF.